This paragraph reports one T cell receptor (beta chain). The antigen is undetermined. Using immunoSEQ multiplex PCR, the repertoire was profiled, and TCRdb retains in-frame clones only, with some absent. The sample consists of approximately 45,000 clones, around 82% of them appearing once. This sample is drawn from a study of OX40 agonist ivuxolimab in advanced cancers. About the research overall: People in dose escalation had one of these cancers: hepatocellular carcinoma, melanoma, renal cell or head and neck cancer. The dose-escalation cohort was just under 85% male, with a mean age of around 60 years, ranging about 20 to 79.

The CDR3 runs to 15 residues. Germline loops: CDR1 WNHNN, CDR2 SYGVQD (reference sequence). Trimming cost V 5 bases and J 1 base, with 9 bases left between them. Points from the study as a whole: In a subset of nonresponders, normalized T-cell clonal expansion was also low. Circulating CD4+ and CD8+ T cells showed clonal expansion by week 6 at 0.1 to 3.0 mg/kg.

The sequence was collected from an adult with an advanced solid tumor such as melanoma, head and neck, liver or kidney cancer. This sample comprised CD4+ or CD8+ T cells sorted from blood, obtained in a trial of the OX40 agonist ivuxolimab. V and J are TRBV10-1 and TRBJ2-6; the D is unclear. CDR3 nucleotides: TGCGCCAGCAGTAGACTGAAATCTGGGGCCAACGTCCTGACTTTC. This encodes CASSRLKSGANVLTF.